The text below deals with one T cell receptor (beta chain). Its antigen is as yet unknown. Given a much more abundant clone one base away, this may be a read error. Study results and caveats: The TCR gene usage of tumor memory CD4+ T cells clustered together with blood and lymph node memory CD4+ cells and with lymph node naive CD4+ cells. Larger-cohort validation covered only one TCR beta V-J rearrangement.

Purified naive CD4+ T cells were depleted of CD25+ Tregs. Full-length variable regions came from constant-region reverse primers plus semi-nested Nested Universal Primer A PCR. TCRdb reprocessed the 5' RACE reads with MiXCR, giving one entry per CDR3 protein. Among about 46,000 distinct CDR3 sequences listed, around 28% were seen once. CDR3 length: 14 amino acids. V dropped 8 bases and J dropped 3; count of bases not matched to a gene: 11. Germline V CDR1 and CDR2: SGHRS, YFSETQ. The TCR sequence derives from a female donor with breast cancer. V is TRBV5-1 and J is TRBJ2-7; 7 bases are a match to TRBD1. Specimen: naive CD4+ T cells sorted from blood. Subset reported: naive CD4+ T cells, CD4+CD45RA+CD25-. CDR3 residues: CARRPKGGGYEQYF. In nucleotides, the CDR3 is TGCGCCAGAAGACCAAAAGGGGGCGGCTACGAGCAGTACTTC.